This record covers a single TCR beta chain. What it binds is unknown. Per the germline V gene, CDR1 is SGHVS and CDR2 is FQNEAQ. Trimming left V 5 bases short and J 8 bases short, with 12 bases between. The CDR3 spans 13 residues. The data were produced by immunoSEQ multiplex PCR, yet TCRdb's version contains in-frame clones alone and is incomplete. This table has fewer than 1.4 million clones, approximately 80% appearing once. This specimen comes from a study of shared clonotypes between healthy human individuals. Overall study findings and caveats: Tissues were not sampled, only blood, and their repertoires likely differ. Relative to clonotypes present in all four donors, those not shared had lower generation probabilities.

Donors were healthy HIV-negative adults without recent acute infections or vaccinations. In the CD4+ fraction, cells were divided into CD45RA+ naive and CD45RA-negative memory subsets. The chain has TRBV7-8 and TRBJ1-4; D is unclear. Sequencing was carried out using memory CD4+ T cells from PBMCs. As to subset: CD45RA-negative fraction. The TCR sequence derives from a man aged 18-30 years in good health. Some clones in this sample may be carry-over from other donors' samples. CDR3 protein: CASSISAREKLFF. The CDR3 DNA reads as TGTGCCAGCAGCATTTCCGCGAGGGAAAAACTGTTTTTT.